The text below deals with one TCR beta chain. Its antigen specificity is not known. Base-call qualities are not available, and no considerably larger clone is one nucleotide away. Each donor gave one peripheral blood draw, roughly 120 mL on average, collected into heparinised tubes. A BD FACSAria II was used to sort naive, central memory, regulatory and stem cell-like memory CD4+ T cells with a panel that included CD45RO, CCR7, CD25, CD127, CD95 and CD27. All sorted populations exceeded 95% purity. PBMCs were separated immediately by Lymphoprep density gradient centrifugation and were stained directly, without being cultured. So that batch effects would be minimized, each experiment stained and sorted samples in pairs, pairing one healthy donor with one patient. This sample is drawn from a study of beta chain features in type 1 diabetes (dated by TCRdb to 2017 to 2018). Turning to the overall study: Patients and healthy donors did not differ in mean age, gender distribution, total cell number or subset yield. A total of 107,917,701 sorted cells were examined across all samples, and a strong correlation was observed between cell number per subset and RNA yield. The study compared TCRB repertoires of sorted circulating CD4+ T cell subsets between recently diagnosed type 1 diabetes patients and matched healthy donors. Whereas all 30 or so donors provided naive and central memory subsets, regulatory and stem cell-like memory subsets were isolated from just 8 patients and roughly 8 healthy donors.

What the study reported, not specific to this receptor: At VDJ recombination sites, patients with type 1 diabetes made fewer insertions and deleted more nucleotides, a pattern implying thymic rearrangement abnormalities. In all four CD4+ subsets, TCRB CDR3 length was moderately but significantly shorter in type 1 diabetes patients. The naive, central memory and regulatory TCRB repertoires appeared to resemble one another more closely among patients than among healthy donors. Because the HLA sub-analyses included only small numbers of individuals, any influence of HLA type on TCRB rearrangement was left unresolved. Because cDNA was sequenced instead of genomic DNA, highly expressing activated cells could be over-represented, though the groups showed no difference in activation or CD3 levels. Shorter templates might be favored by PCR, yet because patient and control samples were amplified and corrected together, any such skew would affect both groups equally.

The CDR3 measures 14 amino acids from cysteine to phenylalanine. The retained sequence is limited to the CDR3, 42 bases, with the frame set at the first base. CDR1 and CDR2 were assigned from the germline V gene as SQVTM and ANQGSEA. The germline V end is reduced by 6 bases and the J end by 6 bases; junction bases left unmatched: 10. The entire amount of isolated RNA was reverse transcribed using the High Capacity cDNA Reverse Transcription Kit, so the sequenced TCRB transcripts were expressed ones. Deep immunoSEQ sequencing was applied to naive, central memory and regulatory T cell samples, giving an average of roughly 3.5 million total reads per sample. After sorted cells were lysed in RLT buffer, RNA was extracted with DNase-treated RNeasy Micro or Mini kits, with the choice depending on cell number. Each cell subset was processed on its own to prevent cross-contamination, while patient and healthy donor samples were processed together. The immunoSEQ multiplex PCR was used to amplify TCRB sequences from cDNA, generating 87-bp fragments that spanned the CDR3 region. Amplicons were sequenced on the Illumina HiSeq platform. The published analysis was carried out like this. PCR bias was computationally corrected using synthetic template baselines, reads within Hamming distance 2 were collapsed, and singletons that could not be merged were discarded. By aligning reads against IMGT, V, D and J genes, CDR3 length, and insertions or deletions at six rearrangement sites were assigned. Within each subset, clonotype counts were normalized to the number of sorted cells before true diversity and Gini coefficients were calculated with the tcR R package. Repertoire sharing was quantified using the overlap coefficient calculated on TCRB nucleotide sequences. In TCRdb, the immuneACCESS table is reduced to in-frame sequences with V and J assigned. These tables do not hold every clone; where another copy was compared, an unresolved V gene accounts for under half, and the others remain unexplained. For V, J and clone size, that table is used; D and trimming come from the DNA. The sample contains 130,000 to 150,000 clones, roughly 48% of them found a single time. The top ten clones comprise under 0.45% of the sample.

Sequencing used Tregs from blood. The intended sense of this specimen's cell subset or site label: regulatory CD4+ T cells. This clonotype was obtained from a man younger than 35 in good health. Rearrangement joined TRBV29-1 to TRBJ2-3; the junction holds 9 bases that match TRBD1. The bases are TGCAGCGTGGGGACAGGGAGGATCTGGGATACGCAGTATTTT. It translates to CSVGTGRIWDTQYF.